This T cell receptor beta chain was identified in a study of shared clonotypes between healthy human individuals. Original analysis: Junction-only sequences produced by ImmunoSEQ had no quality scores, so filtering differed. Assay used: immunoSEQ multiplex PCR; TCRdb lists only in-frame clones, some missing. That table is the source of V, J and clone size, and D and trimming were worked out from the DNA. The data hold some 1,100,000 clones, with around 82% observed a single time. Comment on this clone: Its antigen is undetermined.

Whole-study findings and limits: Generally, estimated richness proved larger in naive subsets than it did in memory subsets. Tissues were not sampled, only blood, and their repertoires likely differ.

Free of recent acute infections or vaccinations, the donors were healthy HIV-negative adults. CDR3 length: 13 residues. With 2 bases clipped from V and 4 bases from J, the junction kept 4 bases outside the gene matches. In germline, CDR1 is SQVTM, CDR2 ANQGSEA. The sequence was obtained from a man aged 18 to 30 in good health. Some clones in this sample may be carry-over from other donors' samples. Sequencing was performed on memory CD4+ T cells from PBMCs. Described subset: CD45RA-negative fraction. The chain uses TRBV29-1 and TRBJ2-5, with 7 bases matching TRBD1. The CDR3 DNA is TGCAGCGTTGAACACAGGGGTGGAGAGACCCAGTACTTC. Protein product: CSVEHRGGETQYF.